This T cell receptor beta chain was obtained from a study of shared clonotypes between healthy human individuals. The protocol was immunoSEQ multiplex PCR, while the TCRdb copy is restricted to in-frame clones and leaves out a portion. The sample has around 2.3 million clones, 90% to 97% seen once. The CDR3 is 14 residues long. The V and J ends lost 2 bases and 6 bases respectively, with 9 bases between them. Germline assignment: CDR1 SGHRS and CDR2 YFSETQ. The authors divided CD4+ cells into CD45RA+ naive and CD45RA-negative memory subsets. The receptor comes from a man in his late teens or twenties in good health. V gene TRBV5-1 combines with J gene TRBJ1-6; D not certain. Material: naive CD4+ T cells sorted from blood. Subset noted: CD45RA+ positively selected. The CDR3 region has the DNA TGCGCCAGCAGCTTCGACGGAAGTAATTCACCCCTCCACTTT. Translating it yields CASSFDGSNSPLHF.